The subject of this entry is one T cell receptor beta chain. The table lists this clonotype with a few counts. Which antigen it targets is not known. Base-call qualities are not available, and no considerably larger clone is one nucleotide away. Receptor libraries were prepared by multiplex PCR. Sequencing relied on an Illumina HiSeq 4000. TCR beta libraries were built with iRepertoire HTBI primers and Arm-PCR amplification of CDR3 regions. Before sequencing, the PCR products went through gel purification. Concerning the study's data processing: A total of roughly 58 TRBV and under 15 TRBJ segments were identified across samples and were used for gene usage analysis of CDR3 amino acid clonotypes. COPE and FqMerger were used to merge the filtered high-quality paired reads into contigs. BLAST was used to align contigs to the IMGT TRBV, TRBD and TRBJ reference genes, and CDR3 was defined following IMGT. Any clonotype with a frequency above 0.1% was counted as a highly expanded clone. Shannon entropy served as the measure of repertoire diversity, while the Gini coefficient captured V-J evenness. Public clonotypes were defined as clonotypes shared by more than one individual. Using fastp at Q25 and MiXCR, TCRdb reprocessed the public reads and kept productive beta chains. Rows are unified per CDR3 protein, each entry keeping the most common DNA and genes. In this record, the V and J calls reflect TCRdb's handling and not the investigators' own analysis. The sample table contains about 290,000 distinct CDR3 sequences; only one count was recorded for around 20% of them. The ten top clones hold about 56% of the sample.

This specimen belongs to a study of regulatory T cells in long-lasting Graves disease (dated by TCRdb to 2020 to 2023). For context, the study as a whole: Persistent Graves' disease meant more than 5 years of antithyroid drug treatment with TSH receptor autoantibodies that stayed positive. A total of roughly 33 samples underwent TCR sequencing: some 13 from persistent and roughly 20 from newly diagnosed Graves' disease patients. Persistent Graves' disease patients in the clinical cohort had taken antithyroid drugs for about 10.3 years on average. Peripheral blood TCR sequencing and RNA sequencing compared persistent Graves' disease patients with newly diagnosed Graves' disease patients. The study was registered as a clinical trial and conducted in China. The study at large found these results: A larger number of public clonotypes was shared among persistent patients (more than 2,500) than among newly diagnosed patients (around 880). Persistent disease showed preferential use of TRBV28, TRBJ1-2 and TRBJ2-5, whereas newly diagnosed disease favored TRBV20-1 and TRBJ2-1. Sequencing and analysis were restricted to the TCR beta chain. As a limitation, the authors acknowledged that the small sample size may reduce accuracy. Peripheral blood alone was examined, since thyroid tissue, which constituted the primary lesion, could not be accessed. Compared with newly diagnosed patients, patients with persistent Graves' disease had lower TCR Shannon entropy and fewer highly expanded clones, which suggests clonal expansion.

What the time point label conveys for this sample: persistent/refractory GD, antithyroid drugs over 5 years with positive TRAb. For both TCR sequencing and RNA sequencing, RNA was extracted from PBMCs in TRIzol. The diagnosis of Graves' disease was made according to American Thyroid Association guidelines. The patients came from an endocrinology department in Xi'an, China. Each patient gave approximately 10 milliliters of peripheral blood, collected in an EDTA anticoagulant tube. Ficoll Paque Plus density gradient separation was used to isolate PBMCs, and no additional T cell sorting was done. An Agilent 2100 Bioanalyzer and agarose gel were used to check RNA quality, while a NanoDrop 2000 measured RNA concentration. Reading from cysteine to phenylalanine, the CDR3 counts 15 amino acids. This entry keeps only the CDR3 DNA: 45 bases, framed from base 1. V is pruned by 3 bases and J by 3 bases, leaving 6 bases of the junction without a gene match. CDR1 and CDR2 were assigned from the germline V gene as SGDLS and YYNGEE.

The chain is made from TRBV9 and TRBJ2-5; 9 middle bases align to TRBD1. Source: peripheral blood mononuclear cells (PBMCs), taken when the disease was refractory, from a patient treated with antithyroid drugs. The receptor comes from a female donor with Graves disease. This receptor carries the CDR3 CASSDGTGTKETQYF. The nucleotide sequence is TGTGCCAGCAGCGACGGGACAGGGACCAAAGAGACCCAGTACTTC.